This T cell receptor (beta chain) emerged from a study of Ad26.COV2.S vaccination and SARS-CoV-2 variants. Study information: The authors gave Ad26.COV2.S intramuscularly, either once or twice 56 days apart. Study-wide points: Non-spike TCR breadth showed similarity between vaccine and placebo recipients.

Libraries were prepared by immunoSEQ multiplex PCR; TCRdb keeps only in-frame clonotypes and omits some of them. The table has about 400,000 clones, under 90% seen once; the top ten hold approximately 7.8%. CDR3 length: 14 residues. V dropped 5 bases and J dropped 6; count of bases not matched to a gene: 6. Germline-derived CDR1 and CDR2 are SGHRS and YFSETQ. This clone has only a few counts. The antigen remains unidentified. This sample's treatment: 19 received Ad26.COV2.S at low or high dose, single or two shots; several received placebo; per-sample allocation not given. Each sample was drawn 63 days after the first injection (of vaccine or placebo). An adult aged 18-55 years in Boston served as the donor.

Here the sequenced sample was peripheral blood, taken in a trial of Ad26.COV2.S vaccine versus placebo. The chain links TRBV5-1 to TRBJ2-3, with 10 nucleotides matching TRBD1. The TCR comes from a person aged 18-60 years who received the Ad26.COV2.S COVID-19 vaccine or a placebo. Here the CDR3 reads CASRSGTGVDTQYF. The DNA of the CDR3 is TGCGCCAGCAGGTCGGGGACAGGGGTGGATACGCAGTATTTT.